What follows are 29 T cell receptor beta chains derived from one specimen sequenced in a study of T cells in Graves' hyperthyroidism and ophthalmopathy (dated by TCRdb to between 2018 and 2021). The receptor library was made with multiplex PCR. Sequenced using an Illumina HiSeq 2000. The TCR beta CDR3 regions were amplified from RNA transcripts. The TCR CDR3 was subjected to a first round of RT-PCR using the HTBI primer set and the Qiagen OneStep RT-PCR kit. The public sequencing data were trimmed at Q25 with fastp and processed into clonotypes with MiXCR by TCRdb, which kept only in-frame beta chains. Here each entry gathers all rows of one CDR3 protein and keeps the most common genes and DNA. In this sample the table shows about 700,000 distinct CDR3 sequences, about 15% of which occur a single time. Jointly, the top ten make up about 9.4% of the sample. The specimen sequenced was blood. The receptors originated from a woman between 18 and 29 years old with Graves' hyperthyroidism.

The rearrangement links TRBV5-8 to TRBJ2-1, with a possible D match to TRBD2 (6 bases). This CDR3 has 14 residues. The ends were cut back, 10 bases at V and 1 base at J, with 15 bases in the middle. From germline, CDR1 is SGHTS and CDR2 YDEGEE. The CDR3: CASLLRGSYNEQFF. In DNA, the CDR3 is TGTGCCTCACTCCTCCGGGGGTCCTACAATGAGCAGTTCTTC.

There are many counts of this clonotype. V gene TRBV11-2 combines with J gene TRBJ2-1; 12 bases match TRBD2. Trimming took 10 bases from V and 6 from J; bases not matched to a gene: 10. The CDR3 totals 15 residues. CDR1 is SGHAT, CDR2 FQNNGV, per germline. The DNA for the CDR3 is TGTGCCATCGGTCGGCTAGCGGGAGGGTTCAATGAGCAGTTCTTC. Amino acid sequence: CAIGRLAGGFNEQFF. Full variable domain (remainder filled in from reference TRBV11-2 and TRBJ2-1): EAGVAQSPRYKIIEKRQSVAFWCNPISGHATLYWYQQILGQGPKLLIQFQNNGVVDDSQLPKDRFSAERLKGVDSTLKIQPAKLEDSAVYLCAIGRLAGGFNEQFFGPGTRLTVL.

This clonotype was seen repeatedly, ten times or more. The gene calls are TRBV5-1 and TRBJ2-7; tentative D call: TRBD2 (6 bases). Per germline, CDR1 SGHRS and CDR2 YFSETQ. The CDR3 extends over 13 amino acids. The V end lost 0 bases, the J end lost 3 bases, and 7 bases lay between the germline ends. DNA of the CDR3: TGCGCCAGCAGCTTGGGGGACTTCTACGAGCAGTACTTC. Translated: CASSLGDFYEQYF.

The rearrangement uses TRBV15 and TRBJ2-1; 8 bases are shared with TRBD2. Germline CDR1 and CDR2: LNHNV and YYDKDF (reference sequence). The CDR3 consists of 17 residues. Trimming removed 1 base from V and 9 bases from J; junction bases left unmatched: 14. CDR3 sequence reads: CATSRAASGGPRGEQFF. The CDR3 coding sequence is TGTGCCACCAGCAGAGCCGCCTCGGGAGGGCCGCGAGGTGAGCAGTTCTTC.

This clonotype has a count of ten or more. DNA of the CDR3: TGTGCCAGCAGCTTATCACACTTCACAGATACGCAGTATTTT. Translated, it gives CASSLSHFTDTQYF. J is TRBJ2-3 and V is TRBV7-2; no reliable D call. The length of the CDR3 is 14 residues. Germline V gene data show CDR1 as SGHTA and CDR2 as FQGNSA. With 2 bases removed from V and 2 bases from J, the gap between germline ends came to 8 bases. The full variable domain, completed using reference TRBV7-2 and TRBJ2-3, is GAGVSQSPSNKVTEKGKDVELRCDPISGHTALYWYRQSLGQGLEFLIYFQGNSAPDKSGLPSDRFSAERTGGSVSTLTIQRTQQEDSAVYLCASSLSHFTDTQYFGPGTRLTVL.

The sample holds a few counts of this clonotype. The chain joins TRBV29-1 to TRBJ2-5, with D possibly being TRBD1 or TRBD2 (7 bases each). CDR1 is SQVTM, CDR2 ANQGSEA, per germline. The CDR3 consists of 13 residues. Trimming took off 6 bases at V and 2 bases at J, with 13 bases between the two ends. The CDR3 spells CSVDREGQETQYF. DNA for the CDR3: TGCAGCGTCGACAGGGAGGGGCAAGAGACCCAGTACTTC.

Many counts were recorded for this clonotype. The V and J genes are TRBV3-1 and TRBJ2-3; 12 bases agree with TRBD2. CDR3 length equals 17 residues. J gave up 6 bases and V 1 base, and 8 bases lay outside the gene matches. CDR1 and CDR2 (germline): LGHDT, YNNKEL (reference sequence). The CDR3 here is CASSQGTSGNLYDTQYF. In DNA, the CDR3 is TGTGCCAGCAGCCAAGGGACTAGCGGGAATCTGTACGATACGCAGTATTTT.

CDR3: CASSLPPGTRLGVDTQYF. In nucleotides, the CDR3 is TGTGCCAGCAGCCTCCCCCCCGGGACTAGATTGGGTGTTGATACGCAGTATTTT. The gene calls are TRBV11-2 and TRBJ2-3; 8 bases agree with TRBD2. J gave up 6 bases and V 5 bases, and 19 bases lay outside the gene matches. Germline loops: CDR1 SGHAT, CDR2 FQNNGV. The CDR3 has 18 residues.

As regards this clonotype: This may be a read error, as it is one base from a much larger clone. The genes are TRBV7-9 and TRBJ2-1, with D perhaps TRBD1 (6 bases). Between the trimmed V and J ends, which lost 1 base and 10 bases, there was a span of 17 bases. Germline V gene data show CDR1 as SEHNR and CDR2 as FQNEAQ (reference sequence). The CDR3 totals 15 residues. The CDR3 DNA sequence: TGTGCCAGCAGCTTAGAGGTGGCAGGGGTTACCGAGCAGTTCTTC. It encodes CASSLEVAGVTEQFF.

The CDR3 is CASSLRLDPTTNEKLFF. CDR3 nucleotide sequence: TGTGCCAGCAGTTTACGTTTGGACCCAACAACTAATGAAAAACTGTTTTTT. The chain is built from TRBV28 and TRBJ1-4; no firm D call. Germline CDR1 and CDR2: MDHEN and SYDVKM. The CDR3 is 17 residues long. V lost 2 bases, J lost 0 bases, and 13 bases lay in between.

This clonotype was detected a few times. CDR3 loop: CASSMPSGRAPDTGELFF. As DNA, the CDR3 is TGTGCCAGTAGTATGCCTAGCGGGAGGGCCCCGGACACCGGGGAGCTGTTTTTT. This chain links TRBV19 with TRBJ2-2, with 12 bases matching TRBD2. With 3 bases clipped from V and 3 bases from J, the junction kept 8 bases outside the gene matches. Germline CDR1 LNHDA, CDR2 SQIVND (reference sequence). This CDR3 has 18 residues.

The chain carries TRBV27 and TRBJ2-7, with a weak D call TRBD2 (7 bases). The CDR3 sequence is 17 residues long. Germline V lookup: CDR1 MNHEY, CDR2 SMNVEV (reference sequence). V lost 1 base and J 6 bases, leaving 22 bases between the germline ends. CDR3 sequence (DNA): TGTGCCAGCAGTTTATTCAATAGAGGGGGGGGTAGAATCGAGCAGTACTTC. It encodes CASSLFNRGGGRIEQYF.

This clonotype has only a few counts. This chain joins TRBV29-1 and TRBJ2-3; 7 bases fit TRBD2. In germline, CDR1 is SQVTM, CDR2 ANQGSEA. V was pared by 4 bases and J by 5 bases, with 6 bases of the junction left unmatched. The CDR3 length is 13 residues. CDR3 residues: CSVASGQRDTQYF. The CDR3 region has the DNA TGCAGCGTTGCTAGCGGTCAGAGAGATACGCAGTATTTT.

The sample holds many counts of this clonotype. V is TRBV7-8 and J is TRBJ2-1; no clear D gene. CDR1 is SGHVS, CDR2 FQNEAQ, per germline. V lost 5 bases, J lost 5 bases, and 22 bases lay in between. This CDR3 region has 17 residues. Here the CDR3 DNA reads TGTGCCAGCAGCCCACAGCCAAACCGTCGGGCCCACAATGAGCAGTTCTTC. Encoded protein: CASSPQPNRRAHNEQFF.

The chain is built from TRBV11-2 and TRBJ2-1, with TRBD2 identical over 14 bases. The germline V gene has CDR1 SGHAT and CDR2 FQNNGV. The CDR3 covers 17 residues. V shed 3 bases, J shed 13 bases, and the junction held 14 bases outside the gene matches. The CDR3 DNA reads TGTGCCAGCAGCTTGGTCTATCCGACTAGCGGGAGGGCGGCCCAGTTCTTC. Its protein is CASSLVYPTSGRAAQFF. The variable domain in full, completed from reference TRBV11-2 and TRBJ2-1, reads EAGVAQSPRYKIIEKRQSVAFWCNPISGHATLYWYQQILGQGPKLLIQFQNNGVVDDSQLPKDRFSAERLKGVDSTLKIQPAKLEDSAVYLCASSLVYPTSGRAAQFFGPGTRLTVL.

The rearrangement uses TRBV6-2 or TRBV6-3 and TRBJ1-5, with D hard to call. Looked up from germline, CDR1 is MNHEY and CDR2 is SVGEGT. V lost 5 bases and J 0 bases, leaving 17 bases between the germline ends. The CDR3 spans 17 residues. The CDR3 region is CASSHRKSGNSNQPQHF. CDR3 DNA sequence: TGTGCCAGCAGTCACCGAAAGTCGGGAAATAGCAATCAGCCCCAGCATTTT.

The sample holds a few counts of this clonotype. The chain employs TRBV19 and TRBJ1-2; D is possibly TRBD1 (6 bases). CDR3 size: 12 residues. The V end was cut by 7 bases, the J end by 4 bases, with 10 bases between. Per germline, CDR1 LNHDA and CDR2 SQIVND (reference sequence). As DNA, the CDR3 is TGTGCCAGTACCTCGGACAGCTATGGCTACACCTTC. Translated, it gives CASTSDSYGYTF.

This clonotype was counted many times. The rearrangement links TRBV30 to TRBJ1-2, with D uncertain. The CDR3 spans 13 residues. The V gene's germline CDR1 is GTSNPN and CDR2 SVGIG (reference sequence). The V gene lost 0 bases and the J gene lost 2 bases, with 7 bases spanning the gap. Here the CDR3 reads CAWSVVANYGYTF. The CDR3 nucleotides read TGTGCCTGGAGTGTAGTTGCCAACTATGGCTACACCTTC.

This clonotype has ten or more counts. The chain couples TRBV30 to TRBJ1-5; 8 nucleotides agree with TRBD1. V lost 5 bases, J lost 10 bases, and 10 bases stayed unmatched. The CDR3 has 13 amino acids. Germline CDR1 reads GTSNPN; CDR2 reads SVGIG (reference sequence). The CDR3 DNA reads as TGTGCCTGGGACAGGGGCGACGGGGAACCCCAGCATTTT. Translating gives CAWDRGDGEPQHF.

This clonotype was seen at least ten times. The genes are TRBV6-1 and TRBJ2-3; 11 nucleotides line up with TRBD2. Germline CDR1 reads MNHNS; CDR2 reads SASEGT. V gave up 11 bases and J gave up 6 bases; unmatched junction bases: 13. The CDR3 covers 15 residues. DNA for the CDR3: TGTGCCTCCGGGGTAGCGGGAGGGCGCCGGGATACGCAGTATTTT. Translated: CASGVAGGRRDTQYF.

In this sample, this clonotype turned up many times. This chain joins TRBV6-2 or TRBV6-3 and TRBJ1-1; the match to TRBD1 covers 10 bases. CDR3 size: 18 residues. Per the germline V gene, CDR1 is MNHEY and CDR2 is SVGEGT. V shed 0 bases, J shed 0 bases, and the junction held 7 bases outside the gene matches. The CDR3 spells CASSYSRQGAWMNTEAFF. CDR3 DNA sequence: TGTGCCAGCAGTTACTCAAGACAGGGGGCGTGGATGAACACTGAAGCTTTCTTT.

This clonotype was picked up a small number of times. The chain recombines TRBV7-6 with TRBJ2-7, with D tentatively TRBD1 or TRBD2 (6 bases each). This CDR3 comprises 15 residues. Trimming pared 1 base from V and 4 bases from J, leaving 14 bases between. Germline-derived CDR1 and CDR2 are SGHVS and FNYEAQ. In DNA form, the CDR3 reads TGTGCCAGCAGCTTAGAAACAGGGACTGCTTACGAGCAGTACTTC. It translates to CASSLETGTAYEQYF.

Of note for this clonotype: This clone may be a read error of a much larger clone one base away. The V and J genes are TRBV5-1 and TRBJ2-7; tentatively, D is TRBD1 or TRBD2 (5 bases each). The J call is in doubt because the DNA end fits TRBJ2-1 better. Germline CDR1 is SGHRS and CDR2 is YFSETQ. The CDR3 is 14 residues long. CDR3 DNA: TGCGCCAGCAGCCTAGCCGGGACCTACTACGAGCAGTTCTTC. It yields the protein CASSLAGTYYEQFF.

This clonotype was seen repeatedly, ten times or more. The J gene is TRBJ1-2, the V gene TRBV18; D is undetermined. Trimming cost V 5 bases and J 7 bases, with 17 bases left between them. CDR3 length equals 14 residues. Germline V CDR1 and CDR2: KGHSH, LQKENI. DNA of the CDR3: TGTGCCAGCTCAAATCCCGCGGGAATAACTGGCTACACCTTC. Translating it yields CASSNPAGITGYTF.

This clonotype was seen just once. The chain carries TRBV14 and TRBJ2-1; TRBD2 might be the D (5 bases). Germline V gives CDR1 SGHDN, CDR2 FVKESK. Trimming removed 4 bases from V and 6 bases from J, with 16 bases in between. There are 15 residues in the CDR3. The CDR3 region is CASSRGSLVLNEQFF. The CDR3 nucleotides are TGTGCCAGCAGCCGAGGGAGTCTAGTTCTCAATGAGCAGTTCTTC.

The chain uses TRBV13 and TRBJ2-6; tentatively, D is TRBD2 (5 bases). There are 17 residues in the CDR3. CDR1 is PRHDT, CDR2 FYEKMQ, per germline (reference sequence). Trimming cost V 5 bases and J 4 bases, with 18 bases left between them. The CDR3, as DNA: TGTGCCAGCAGCCGCTCCAGCACCCGGAGGGGGGCCAACGTCCTGACTTTC. Translation: CASSRSSTRRGANVLTF.

This clonotype was found a few times. The CDR3 here is CASSDRREEVRDTQYF. CDR3 coding DNA: TGTGCCAGCAGCGACCGGCGGGAGGAGGTTAGAGATACGCAGTATTTT. V is TRBV6-1 and J is TRBJ2-3, with TRBD2 matching over 8 bases. Looked up from germline, CDR1 is MNHNS and CDR2 is SASEGT. This CDR3 region has 16 residues. Trimming cost V 6 bases and J 5 bases; bases outside gene matches: 13.

The V gene is TRBV19, the J gene TRBJ2-1; D gene unclear. CDR3 length: 14 amino acids. Germline-derived CDR1 and CDR2 are LNHDA and SQIVND (reference sequence). V was pared by 3 bases and J by 6 bases, with 12 bases between. The CDR3 bases are TGTGCCAGTAGTATCCCCCGACATCGCAATGAGCAGTTCTTC. This codes for CASSIPRHRNEQFF.

The genes are TRBV28 and TRBJ2-7, with 8 bases fitting TRBD1. CDR3 length: 19 amino acids. V shed 2 bases, J shed 2 bases, and the junction held 17 bases outside the gene matches. From germline, CDR1 is MDHEN and CDR2 SYDVKM. The CDR3 here is CASSLIFGGAGTGAYEQYF. The CDR3 DNA reads as TGTGCCAGCAGTTTAATTTTCGGGGGAGCCGGGACAGGAGCCTACGAGCAGTACTTC.